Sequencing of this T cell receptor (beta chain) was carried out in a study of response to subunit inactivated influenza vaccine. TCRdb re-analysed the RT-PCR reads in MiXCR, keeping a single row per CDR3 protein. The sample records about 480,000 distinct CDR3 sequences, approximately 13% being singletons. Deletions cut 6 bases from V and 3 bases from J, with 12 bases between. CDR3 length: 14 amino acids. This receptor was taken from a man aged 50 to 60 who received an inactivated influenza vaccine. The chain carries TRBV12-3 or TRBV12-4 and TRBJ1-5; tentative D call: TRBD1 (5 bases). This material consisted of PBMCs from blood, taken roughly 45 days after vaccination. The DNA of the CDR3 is TGTGCCAGCAGCTCACAGGACAACAATCAGCCCCAGCATTTT. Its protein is CASSSQDNNQPQHF.